This TCR beta chain was captured by sequencing in a study of monozygotic twins with inflammatory bowel disease. The CDR3 extends over 15 amino acids. Looked up from germline, CDR1 is SGHTA and CDR2 is FQGNSA. Total RNA, at about 3,800 ng, went into every TCR library. TCRdb reprocessed the 5' RACE reads; each CDR3 protein has one entry and no DNA is given. This table holds more than 300,000 distinct CDR3 sequences. The chain carries TRBV7-2 and TRBJ2-5. This sequence was found in a human donor with ulcerative colitis or Crohn's disease, or a healthy co-twin of an affected twin (not recorded which). Specimen: blood. CDR3 sequence reads: CASSLARRVQETQYF. Supplemented by reference TRBV7-2 and TRBJ2-5, the full variable domain reads GAGVSQSPSNKVTEKGKDVELRCDPISGHTALYWYRQSLGQGLEFLIYFQGNSAPDKSGLPSDRFSAERTGGSVSTLTIQRTQQEDSAVYLCASSLARRVQETQYFGPGTRLLVL.